These 31 T cell receptor beta chains came from one sample sequenced in a study of blood T cell repertoires in COVID-19. TCRdb keeps only in-frame clones here, not all; method: immunoSEQ multiplex PCR. This table has under 150,000 clones, 70% to 90% appearing once. Sequenced sample: peripheral blood. These receptors were taken from a woman aged 45-60 years who had recovered from COVID-19.

The rearrangement uses TRBV6-1 and TRBJ1-1; D unresolved. V shed 2 bases and J shed 3 bases, with 7 bases lying between them. CDR1 MNHNS and CDR2 SASEGT come from the germline V gene. The CDR3 consists of 13 residues. The CDR3 sequence is CASSENRHTEAFF. DNA of the CDR3: TGTGCCAGCAGTGAAAACAGACACACTGAAGCTTTCTTT.

This chain connects TRBV7-2 to TRBJ1-2, with 10 nucleotides matching TRBD1. V dropped 5 bases and J dropped 4; count of bases not matched to a gene: 7. This CDR3 contains 15 residues. The germline CDR1 and CDR2 sequences are SGHTA and FQGNSA. CDR3 in DNA: TGTGCCAGCAGCCCCGGCGGACAGGGGGGCTATGGCTACACCTTC. It yields the protein CASSPGGQGGYGYTF.

V and J are TRBV7-9 and TRBJ2-2; the match to TRBD1 covers 9 bases. This CDR3 is built from 16 residues. J lost 4 bases, V lost 5 bases, and 8 bases had no gene match. Germline V gene sequence: CDR1 SEHNR, CDR2 FQNEAQ (reference sequence). CDR3 in DNA: TGTGCCAGCAGCCTAAAGGGGACAGGGATCACCGGGGAGCTGTTTTTT. Translating gives CASSLKGTGITGELFF.

This chain joins TRBV30 and TRBJ2-7; 8 nucleotides match TRBD2. The germline gives CDR1 GTSNPN, CDR2 SVGIG (reference sequence). The CDR3 contains 13 residues. After removal of 6 bases from V and 5 bases from J, the junction contained 9 bases not matched to a gene. CDR3 sequence reads: CACRSRGANEQYF. The CDR3 DNA sequence: TGTGCCTGCCGCTCGCGGGGGGCCAACGAGCAGTACTTC.

J is TRBJ2-4 and V is TRBV11-3; perhaps TRBD2 as D (6 bases). Germline V gene lookup returns CDR1 SGHNT and CDR2 YENEEA. The CDR3 runs 17 residues. Trimming removed 0 bases from V and 3 bases from J, with 15 bases in between. CDR3 protein: CASSLEAAGRDKNIQYF. As DNA, the CDR3 is TGTGCCAGCAGCTTAGAAGCGGCAGGGCGGGACAAAAACATTCAGTACTTC.

V usage is TRBV18 and J usage is TRBJ2-3; a weak D match, TRBD1 (6 bases). Trimming removed 6 bases from V and 2 bases from J, with 12 bases in between. The germline gives CDR1 KGHSH, CDR2 LQKENI. The CDR3 has 14 amino acids. CDR3 loop: CASSQDSNTDTQYF. In DNA, the CDR3 is TGTGCCAGCTCGCAGGACAGTAACACAGATACGCAGTATTTT. Full variable domain (rest looked up from reference TRBV18 and TRBJ2-3): NAGVMQNPRHLVRRRGQEARLRCSPMKGHSHVYWYRQLPEEGLKFMVYLQKENIIDESGMPKERFSAEFPKEGPSILRIQQVVRGDSAAYFCASSQDSNTDTQYFGPGTRLTVL.

A single count supports this clone. The V gene is TRBV18, the J gene TRBJ2-7; D call uncertain. The germline V gene encodes CDR1 KGHSH and CDR2 LQKENI. V lost 1 base and J 2 bases, leaving 3 bases between the germline ends. CDR3 length equals 12 residues. The CDR3 nucleotides are TGTGCCAGCTCACCACGGCCCTACGAGCAGTACTTC. Translated, it gives CASSPRPYEQYF. The whole variable domain, filled in from reference TRBV18 and TRBJ2-7, reads NAGVMQNPRHLVRRRGQEARLRCSPMKGHSHVYWYRQLPEEGLKFMVYLQKENIIDESGMPKERFSAEFPKEGPSILRIQQVVRGDSAAYFCASSPRPYEQYFGPGTRLTVT.

This clone was counted a few times. This chain uses TRBV7-2 with TRBJ2-1; 14 bases fit TRBD2. Germline assignment: CDR1 SGHTA and CDR2 FQGNSA. The trim removed 3 bases at V and 4 bases at J, leaving 5 bases unmatched. This CDR3 is 17 amino acids long. This CDR3 is CASSFRLAGGRYNEQFF. The CDR3 nucleotides are TGTGCCAGCAGCTTTAGACTAGCGGGGGGGAGATACAATGAGCAGTTCTTC.

CDR3 coding DNA: TGTGCCAGCAGTCGAGAAAGCTCCTACGAGCAGTACTTC. Translated: CASSRESSYEQYF. The chain has TRBV5-6 and TRBJ2-7; no firm D call. This CDR3 is built from 13 residues. Between the trimmed V and J ends, which lost 5 bases and 0 bases, there was a span of 9 bases. Germline V gene lookup returns CDR1 SGHDT and CDR2 YYEEEE.

The genes are TRBV9 and TRBJ2-3; 9 nucleotides match TRBD2. This CDR3 contains 14 residues. The germline CDR1 and CDR2 sequences are SGDLS and YYNGEE. V dropped 4 bases and J dropped 0; count of bases not matched to a gene: 0. The DNA for the CDR3 is TGTGCCAGCAGCCTAGCGGGGAGCACAGATACGCAGTATTTT. Translated: CASSLAGSTDTQYF.

A single count supports this clone. The chain combines TRBV5-4 with TRBJ2-5; D ambiguous. The CDR3 extends over 13 amino acids. Germline CDR1 is SGHNT and CDR2 is YYREEE (reference sequence). Trimming shortened V by 3 bases and J by 7 bases, and 13 bases separated the two germline ends. The CDR3 region is CASSSQRSRTQYF. The CDR3, as DNA: TGTGCCAGCAGCTCACAACGATCTCGGACCCAGTACTTC.

V is TRBV7-9 and J is TRBJ2-4; D might be TRBD2 (6 bases). The length of the CDR3 is 17 residues. CDR1 is SEHNR, CDR2 FQNEAQ, per germline (reference sequence). V lost 5 bases and J 0 bases, leaving 17 bases between the germline ends. CDR3 nucleotide sequence: TGTGCCAGCAGCCCCGCAGCGGGTAGGGGAGCCAAAAACATTCAGTACTTC. It yields the protein CASSPAAGRGAKNIQYF.

This clone was seen only a few times. V usage is TRBV4-1 and J usage is TRBJ1-6, with 10 nucleotides matching TRBD1. The CDR3 runs to 16 residues. J gave up 10 bases and V 1 base, and 7 bases lay outside the gene matches. Germline V gene data show CDR1 as MGHRA and CDR2 as YSYEKL. The chain's CDR3 is CASSQVDRGYLSPLHF. In nucleotides, the CDR3 is TGCGCCAGCAGCCAAGTGGACAGGGGGTATCTATCACCCCTCCACTTT.

The sample holds a few counts of this clone. The gene calls are TRBV7-9 and TRBJ2-2; 12 nucleotides match TRBD2. The ends lost 2 bases at V and 5 bases at J; junction bases unmatched: 3. CDR3 length: 16 residues. Germline CDR1 SEHNR, CDR2 FQNEAQ (reference sequence). The CDR3 reads CASSLLTSGSTGELFF. The CDR3, as DNA: TGTGCCAGCAGCTTATTGACTAGCGGGAGTACCGGGGAGCTGTTTTTT.

The chain couples TRBV6-2 or TRBV6-3 to TRBJ2-7, with 8 bases lining up with TRBD1. The V gene's germline CDR1 is MNHEY and CDR2 SVGEGT. The junction had 4 bases not matched to a gene; V was cut back by 3 bases and J by 3 bases. The CDR3 is 14 amino acids. The CDR3 nucleotides are TGTGCCAGCAGTTATAGCACAGGGGGCTACGAGCAGTACTTC. Encoded protein: CASSYSTGGYEQYF.

This sequence joins TRBV5-1 and TRBJ1-2; maybe TRBD1 (5 bases). The CDR3 covers 14 residues. From germline, CDR1 is SGHRS and CDR2 YFSETQ. V lost 1 base and J 1 base, leaving 8 bases between the germline ends. DNA for the CDR3: TGCGCCAGCAGCTTGTCGGGGGATAACTATGGCTACACCTTC. Encoded protein: CASSLSGDNYGYTF.

CDR3 sequence reads: CASSSPNRRAGGYYGYTF. In DNA, the CDR3 is TGTGCCAGCTCCTCCCCGAATCGGCGGGCAGGGGGATACTATGGCTACACCTTC. The chain is built from TRBV18 and TRBJ1-2; 7 bases align to TRBD1. This CDR3 has 18 residues. The V and J ends lost 6 bases and 3 bases, in that order; junction bases with no gene match: 19. The germline V gene has CDR1 KGHSH and CDR2 LQKENI.

V and J are TRBV2 and TRBJ2-1; a weak D match, TRBD2 (6 bases). V was trimmed by 6 bases and J by 7 bases, leaving 16 bases between them. The CDR3 is 14 amino acids. The V gene's germline CDR1 is SNHLY and CDR2 FYNNEI. CDR3 residues: CASSRDSLSNEQFF. CDR3 DNA sequence: TGTGCCAGCAGCCGGGACTCCTTGAGTAATGAGCAGTTCTTC.

V gene TRBV4-3 combines with J gene TRBJ2-1, with TRBD2 matching over 12 bases. The CDR3 has 16 amino acids. Germline values: CDR1 LGHNA, CDR2 YSLEER. The V and J ends lost 3 bases and 7 bases, in that order; junction bases with no gene match: 7. The CDR3 DNA sequence: TGCGCCAGCAGCCACCCTCTAGCGGGAGGGGGAAATGAGCAGTTCTTC. Translation: CASSHPLAGGGNEQFF.

V usage is TRBV15 and J usage is TRBJ1-2; a weak D match, TRBD1 (5 bases). V was clipped by 4 bases and J by 4 bases, with 10 bases between them. The germline CDR1 and CDR2 sequences are LNHNV and YYDKDF (reference sequence). CDR3 length equals 13 residues. The DNA of the CDR3 is TGTGCCACCAGCACCGACGGGGGCTATGGCTACACCTTC. It yields the protein CATSTDGGYGYTF.

There are a few counts of this clone. J is TRBJ2-7 and V is TRBV11-3, with D possibly being TRBD1 (6 bases). The CDR3 runs to 14 residues. Germline lookup yields CDR1 SGHNT and CDR2 YENEEA. V shed 1 base and J shed 4 bases, with 11 bases lying between them. The CDR3 spells CASSLGQGPYEQYF. The CDR3 nucleotides read TGTGCCAGCAGCTTAGGGCAGGGGCCTTACGAGCAGTACTTC.

This clone has just one count. The chain has TRBV5-4 and TRBJ2-3; perhaps TRBD2 as D (6 bases). The CDR3 runs to 15 residues. The V end lost 4 bases, the J end lost 2 bases, and 14 bases lay between the germline ends. Germline assignment: CDR1 SGHNT and CDR2 YYREEE (reference sequence). The CDR3 protein is CASSVGAGTTDTQYF. CDR3 DNA sequence: TGTGCCAGCAGCGTTGGGGCGGGGACCACAGATACGCAGTATTTT.

The gene calls are TRBV6-5 and TRBJ1-1; 7 bases fit TRBD1. The CDR3 contains 15 residues. The trim removed 5 bases at V and 2 bases at J, leaving 8 bases unmatched. Per germline, CDR1 MNHEY and CDR2 SVGAGI. Here the CDR3 DNA reads TGTGCCAGCAGTCGTACCGGGACAGTTAACACTGAAGCTTTCTTT. Protein sequence: CASSRTGTVNTEAFF.

The gene calls are TRBV7-8 and TRBJ2-5; 11 positions agree with TRBD2. CDR1 SGHVS and CDR2 FQNEAQ come from the germline V gene. V shed 6 bases, J shed 1 base, and the junction held 7 bases outside the gene matches. This CDR3 is 16 amino acids long. The CDR3: CASRARLAGPQETQYF. The CDR3 DNA sequence: TGTGCCAGCAGAGCCAGACTAGCGGGACCCCAAGAGACCCAGTACTTC. Together with reference TRBV7-8 and TRBJ2-5, the CDR3 gives the full variable domain: GAGVSQSPRYKVAKRGQDVALRCDPISGHVSLFWYQQALGQGPEFLTYFQNEAQLDKSGLPSDRFFAERPEGSVSTLKIQRTQQEDSAVYLCASRARLAGPQETQYFGPGTRLLVL.

The V gene is TRBV5-1, the J gene TRBJ1-5, with 9 positions matching TRBD1. Trimming at V came to 0 bases and at J to 7 bases, leaving 5 bases not matched to a gene. This CDR3 has 15 residues. The germline gives CDR1 SGHRS, CDR2 YFSETQ. Written as DNA, the CDR3 is TGCGCCAGCAGCTTGGCCTCAGGGACAGGGCAGCCCCAGCATTTT. Translation: CASSLASGTGQPQHF.

This chain links TRBV9 with TRBJ2-2, with 11 bases that match TRBD1. J gave up 5 bases and V 4 bases, and 7 bases lay outside the gene matches. The germline V gene has CDR1 SGDLS and CDR2 YYNGEE. The CDR3 runs to 16 residues. In nucleotides, the CDR3 is TGTGCCAGCAGCTTTAAGGGACAGGGGGGTACCGGGGAGCTGTTTTTT. Encoded protein: CASSFKGQGGTGELFF.

This chain joins TRBV29-1 and TRBJ1-2; a weak D match, TRBD1 (6 bases). Per the germline V gene, CDR1 is SQVTM and CDR2 is ANQGSEA. The V end lost 7 bases, the J end lost 1 base, and 10 bases lay between the germline ends. The CDR3 consists of 12 residues. In nucleotides, the CDR3 is TGCAGCGCAATACAGGGTAACTATGGCTACACCTTC. Amino acids: CSAIQGNYGYTF.

The V and J genes are TRBV6-1 and TRBJ2-2, with 7 bases aligning to TRBD2. V lost 1 base to trimming and J lost 5 bases; unmatched junction nucleotides: 16. This CDR3 spans 19 amino acids. CDR1 and CDR2 from the germline V gene are MNHNS and SASEGT. In nucleotides, the CDR3 is TGTGCCAGCAGTGAAGTCCGGGACTACCTAAGACAGTCGACCGGGGAGCTGTTTTTT. Translating gives CASSEVRDYLRQSTGELFF.

The chain couples TRBV30 to TRBJ2-4; D perhaps matches TRBD2 (5 bases). V lost 0 bases, J lost 2 bases, and 20 bases lay in between. This CDR3 is 18 amino acids long. From germline, CDR1 is GTSNPN and CDR2 SVGIG (reference sequence). The CDR3 region is CAWSVLWTGSGTKNIQYF. The CDR3 nucleotides read TGTGCCTGGAGTGTACTCTGGACTGGGTCGGGGACCAAAAACATTCAGTACTTC.

This clone was seen at least ten times. The CDR3 sequence is CASSLGLREQYF. The CDR3, as DNA: TGCGCCAGCAGCCTGGGACTACGCGAGCAGTACTTC. The chain joins TRBV5-1 to TRBJ2-7; 7 bases match TRBD2. The CDR3 spans 12 residues. The germline V gene encodes CDR1 SGHRS and CDR2 YFSETQ. V lost 4 bases and J lost 6; bases outside the gene matches: 4.

This clone was seen just once. V usage is TRBV5-1 and J usage is TRBJ2-5; 10 bases line up with TRBD2. There are 15 residues in the CDR3. V was clipped by 1 base and J by 5 bases; unmatched bases: 5. Germline V gene lookup returns CDR1 SGHRS and CDR2 YFSETQ. The CDR3 spells CASSLSASGGETQYF. The CDR3 nucleotides read TGCGCCAGCAGCTTGTCGGCTAGCGGGGGTGAGACCCAGTACTTC.